The present T cell receptor beta chain was sequenced within a study of blood T cells in healthy people across ages. Whole-study findings and limits: Diversity of TCR beta per million T cells declined in a roughly linear way with age.

The sample holds many counts of this clonotype. Its specificity is not known. Combining a sample-barcoded 5' primer with a J-beta primer mix, a second PCR ran for roughly 7 to 12 cycles. TCRdb re-called the 5' RACE reads with MiXCR, one entry per CDR3 protein. The sample includes hundreds of thousands of distinct CDR3 sequences, roughly 30% of them seen just once. The CDR3 spans 13 residues. CDR1 SGHTA and CDR2 FQGNSA come from the germline V gene. Trimming removed 0 bases at V and 11 bases at J, with 13 bases between. The clonotype was recovered from an elderly woman in good health. Material: blood. The rearrangement uses TRBV7-2 and TRBJ1-1; no definite D call. Here the CDR3 DNA reads TGTGCCAGCAGCTTAGCTACGTATGCGCTTGCTTTCTTT. It encodes CASSLATYALAFF.